Here is one TCR beta chain with its context. The data derive from a study of blood T cells in healthy people across ages. Together with a sample-barcoded 5' primer, a J-beta primer mix was included in a second PCR lasting about 6 to 11 cycles. TCRdb re-derived calls from the 5' RACE reads in MiXCR, one entry per CDR3 protein. The sample records around 870,000 distinct CDR3 sequences, more than 25% being singletons. This CDR3 comprises 14 residues. V was shortened by 7 bases and J by 6 bases, with 18 bases between the two germline ends. V is TRBV12-3 or TRBV12-4 and J is TRBJ1-2; D perhaps matches TRBD1 (5 bases). This receptor was taken from a woman aged 80 or over in good health. The sequenced sample was blood. The CDR3 sequence: CASIIVGAKDGYTF. The CDR3 coding sequence is TGTGCCAGCATCATCGTCGGGGCTAAGGATGGCTACACCTTC.